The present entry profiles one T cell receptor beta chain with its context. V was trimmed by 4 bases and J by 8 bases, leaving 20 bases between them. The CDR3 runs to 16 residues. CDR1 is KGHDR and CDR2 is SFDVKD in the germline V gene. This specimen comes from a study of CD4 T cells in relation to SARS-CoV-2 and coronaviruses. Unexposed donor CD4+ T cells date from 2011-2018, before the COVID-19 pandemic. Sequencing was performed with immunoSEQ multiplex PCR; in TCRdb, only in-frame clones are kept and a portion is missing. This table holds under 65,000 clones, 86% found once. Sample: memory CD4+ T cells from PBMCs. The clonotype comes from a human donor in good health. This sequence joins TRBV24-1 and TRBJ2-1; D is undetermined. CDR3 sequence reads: CATSDPSKALMDEQFF. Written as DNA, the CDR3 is TGTGCCACCAGTGACCCAAGTAAGGCCTTGATGGATGAGCAGTTCTTC.